This TCR beta chain was sequenced for a study of cytomegalovirus exposure and HLA in healthy donors. General observations from the study: Reportedly, diagnosis of cytomegalovirus status by the classifier showed high specificity and sensitivity.

The donors belonged to the approximately 110-subject validation cohort, separate from the approximately 670-subject first cohort. Assay: immunoSEQ multiplex PCR; the TCRdb copy retains only in-frame clones and omits some. This table has under 400,000 clones, approximately 91% appearing once. The CDR3 covers 13 residues. Germline V gives CDR1 MGHDK, CDR2 SYGVNS. Trimming took 4 bases from V and 7 from J; bases not matched to a gene: 4. Comments on this clone: Its specificity is unknown.

The gene calls are TRBV25-1 and TRBJ1-2; 9 positions agree with TRBD1. This receptor was taken from a man aged 25 to 40 in good health and CMV-seronegative. The material sequenced was PBMCs. CDR3 sequence reads: CASSGQGVFGYTF. The CDR3 region has the DNA TGTGCCAGCAGTGGACAGGGGGTTTTTGGCTACACCTTC.